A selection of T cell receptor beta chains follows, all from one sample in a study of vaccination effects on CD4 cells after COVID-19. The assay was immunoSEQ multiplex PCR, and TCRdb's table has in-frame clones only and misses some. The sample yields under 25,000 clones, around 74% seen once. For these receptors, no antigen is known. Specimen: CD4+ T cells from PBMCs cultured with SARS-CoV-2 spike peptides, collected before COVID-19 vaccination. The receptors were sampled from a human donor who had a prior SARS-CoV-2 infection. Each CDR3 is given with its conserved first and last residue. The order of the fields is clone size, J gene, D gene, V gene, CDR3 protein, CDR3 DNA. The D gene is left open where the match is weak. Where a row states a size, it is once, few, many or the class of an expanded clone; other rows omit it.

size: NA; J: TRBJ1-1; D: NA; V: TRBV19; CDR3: CASSKGVIAGEAFF; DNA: TGTGCCAGTAGTAAGGGTGTGATCGCGGGTGAAGCTTTCTTT
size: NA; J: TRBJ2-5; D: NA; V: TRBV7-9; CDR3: CASSLSSGRGQETQYF; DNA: TGTGCCAGCAGCTTAAGCAGCGGCCGGGGGCAAGAGACCCAGTACTTC
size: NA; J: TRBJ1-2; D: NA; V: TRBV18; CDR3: CASSLGANYGYTF; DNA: TGTGCCAGCTCACTGGGAGCTAACTATGGCTACACCTTC
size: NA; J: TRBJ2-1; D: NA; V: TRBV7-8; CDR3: CASSFRGAAYNEQFF; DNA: TGTGCCAGCAGCTTCCGGGGGGCCGCCTACAATGAGCAGTTCTTC
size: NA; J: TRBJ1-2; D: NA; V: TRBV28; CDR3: CASSPRGWGYYGYTF; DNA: TGTGCCAGCAGTCCCCGTGGATGGGGGTACTATGGCTACACCTTC
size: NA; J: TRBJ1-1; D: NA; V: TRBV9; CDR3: CASSVSRDSEAFF; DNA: TGTGCCAGCAGCGTATCCCGGGACTCTGAAGCTTTCTTT
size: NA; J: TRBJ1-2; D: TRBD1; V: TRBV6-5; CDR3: CASSYRGRGQGGYTF; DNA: TGTGCCAGCAGTTATCGGGGCAGGGGGCAGGGTGGCTACACCTTC
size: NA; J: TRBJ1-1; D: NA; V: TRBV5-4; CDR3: CASSQGYRNTEAFF; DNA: TGTGCCAGCAGCCAGGGGTACCGGAACACTGAAGCTTTCTTT
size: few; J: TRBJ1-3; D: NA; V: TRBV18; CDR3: CASSPGHHSGNTIYF; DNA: TGTGCCAGCTCACCAGGGCACCACTCTGGAAACACCATATATTTT
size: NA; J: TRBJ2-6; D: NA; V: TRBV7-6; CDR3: CASSLVAVGSGANVLTF; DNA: TGTGCCAGCAGCTTAGTGGCGGTCGGGTCTGGGGCCAACGTCCTGACTTTC
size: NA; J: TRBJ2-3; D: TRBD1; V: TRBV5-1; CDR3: CASSSAGTAQTDTQYF; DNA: TGCGCCAGCAGCTCAGCCGGGACAGCGCAGACAGATACGCAGTATTTT
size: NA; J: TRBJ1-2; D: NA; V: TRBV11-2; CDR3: CASRNRDLGYGYTF; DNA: TGTGCCAGCAGAAACAGGGACTTAGGATATGGCTACACCTTC
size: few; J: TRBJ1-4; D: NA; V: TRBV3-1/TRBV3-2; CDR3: CASSRRITNEKLFF; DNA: TGTGCCAGCAGCCGGAGGATTACTAATGAAAAACTGTTTTTT
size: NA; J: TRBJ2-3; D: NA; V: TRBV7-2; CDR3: CASSQLEVGLSTDTQYF; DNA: TGTGCCAGCAGCCAATTAGAAGTGGGCCTGAGCACAGATACGCAGTATTTT
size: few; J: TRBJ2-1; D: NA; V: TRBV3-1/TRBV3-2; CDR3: CASARRGDNEQFF; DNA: TGTGCCAGCGCCCGCAGGGGTGATAATGAGCAGTTCTTC
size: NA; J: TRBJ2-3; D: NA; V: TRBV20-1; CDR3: CSVRVADTQYF; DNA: TGCAGTGTAAGGGTCGCAGATACGCAGTATTTT
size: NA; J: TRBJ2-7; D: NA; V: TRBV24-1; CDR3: CATSDTGRGYEQYF; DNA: TGTGCCACCAGTGACACAGGGCGCGGCTACGAGCAGTACTTC
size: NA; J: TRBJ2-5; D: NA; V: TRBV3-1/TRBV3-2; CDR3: CASSQVRTGKNQETQYF; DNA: TGTGCCAGCAGCCAAGTTCGAACAGGGAAAAACCAAGAGACCCAGTACTTC
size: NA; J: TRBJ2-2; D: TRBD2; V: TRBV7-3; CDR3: CASSLLGLANTGELFF; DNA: TGTGCCAGCAGCTTATTGGGACTAGCTAACACCGGGGAGCTGTTTTTT
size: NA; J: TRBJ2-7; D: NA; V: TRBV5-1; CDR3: CASSPGDAMSSYEQYF; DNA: TGCGCCAGCAGCCCCGGGGACGCCATGAGCTCCTACGAGCAGTACTTC
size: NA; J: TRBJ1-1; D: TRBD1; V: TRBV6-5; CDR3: CASSSPQTGFAEAFF; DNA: TGTGCCAGCAGTTCCCCCCAGACAGGGTTCGCTGAAGCTTTCTTT
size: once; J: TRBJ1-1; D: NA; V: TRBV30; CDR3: CAWSVNHYTEAFF; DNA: TGTGCCTGGAGTGTCAATCATTACACTGAAGCTTTCTTT